This entry is about one TCR beta chain. TCRdb reprocessed the reads via MiXCR and lists one record per CDR3 protein. This sample has fewer than 550,000 distinct CDR3 sequences, with 10% to 12% found just once. The sample belongs to a study of T cell repertoires in cytomegalovirus infection. Trimming took 0 bases from V and 0 from J, leaving 10 bases between them. Germline values: CDR1 SGDLS, CDR2 YYNGEE. This CDR3 is 16 amino acids long. The V gene is TRBV9, the J gene TRBJ2-1; D is undetermined. The sample was PBMCs. The clonotype originates from a human donor in good health (CMV status not recorded). Some clones in this sample may be carry-over from other donors' samples. The DNA for the CDR3 is TGTGCCAGCAGCGTAGAAGTGCGGAGCTCCTACAATGAGCAGTTCTTC. Its protein product is CASSVEVRSSYNEQFF.